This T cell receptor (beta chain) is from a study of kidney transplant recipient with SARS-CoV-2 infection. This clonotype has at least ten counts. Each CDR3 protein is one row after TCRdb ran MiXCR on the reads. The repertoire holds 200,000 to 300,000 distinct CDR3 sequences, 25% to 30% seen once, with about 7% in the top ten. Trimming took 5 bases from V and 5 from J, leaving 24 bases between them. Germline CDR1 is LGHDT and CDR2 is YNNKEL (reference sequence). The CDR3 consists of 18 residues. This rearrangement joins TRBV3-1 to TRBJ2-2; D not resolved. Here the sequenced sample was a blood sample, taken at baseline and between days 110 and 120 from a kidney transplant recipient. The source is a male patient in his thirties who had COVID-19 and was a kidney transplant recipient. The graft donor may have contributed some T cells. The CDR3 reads CASSSNCPISGLTGELFF. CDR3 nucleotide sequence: TGTGCCAGCAGCAGCAACTGTCCCATTTCAGGCTTGACCGGGGAGCTGTTTTTT. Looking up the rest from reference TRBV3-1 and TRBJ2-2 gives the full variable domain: DTAVSQTPKYLVTQMGNDKSIKCEQNLGHDTMYWYKQDSKKFLKIMFSYNNKELIINETVPNRFSPKSPDKAHLNLHINSLELGDSAVYFCASSSNCPISGLTGELFFGEGSRLTVL.